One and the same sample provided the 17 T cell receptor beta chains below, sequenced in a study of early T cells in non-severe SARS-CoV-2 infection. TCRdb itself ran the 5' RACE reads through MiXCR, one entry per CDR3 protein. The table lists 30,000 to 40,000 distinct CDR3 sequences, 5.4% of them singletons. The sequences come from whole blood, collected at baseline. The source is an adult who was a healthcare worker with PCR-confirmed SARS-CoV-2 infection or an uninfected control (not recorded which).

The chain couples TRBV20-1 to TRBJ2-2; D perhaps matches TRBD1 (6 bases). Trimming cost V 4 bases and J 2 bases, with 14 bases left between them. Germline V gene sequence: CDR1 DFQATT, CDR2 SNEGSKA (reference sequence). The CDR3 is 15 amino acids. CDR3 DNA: TGCAGTGCTACCCGAACGGACAGTAACACCGGGGAGCTGTTTTTT. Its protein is CSATRTDSNTGELFF.

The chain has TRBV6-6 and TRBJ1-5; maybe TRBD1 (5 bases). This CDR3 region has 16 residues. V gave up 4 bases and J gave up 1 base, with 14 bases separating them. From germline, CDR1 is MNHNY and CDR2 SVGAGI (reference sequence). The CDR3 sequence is CASSSAFGGSNQPQHF. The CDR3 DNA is TGTGCCAGCAGTTCCGCATTCGGGGGGAGCAATCAGCCCCAGCATTTT.

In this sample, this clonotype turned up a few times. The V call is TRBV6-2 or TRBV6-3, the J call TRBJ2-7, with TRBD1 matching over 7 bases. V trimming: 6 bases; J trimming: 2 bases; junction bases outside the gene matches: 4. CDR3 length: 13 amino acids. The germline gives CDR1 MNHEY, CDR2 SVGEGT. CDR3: CASSPTGTYEQYV. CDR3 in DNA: TGTGCCAGCAGCCCGACAGGGACCTACGAGCAGTACGTC.

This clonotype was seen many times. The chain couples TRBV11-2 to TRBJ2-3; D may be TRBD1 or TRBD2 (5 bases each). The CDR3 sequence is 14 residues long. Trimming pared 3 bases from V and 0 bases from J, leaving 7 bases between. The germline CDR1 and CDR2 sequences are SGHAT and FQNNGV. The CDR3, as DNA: TGTGCCAGCAGCTTGGGGACCAGCACAGATACGCAGTATTTT. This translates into CASSLGTSTDTQYF.

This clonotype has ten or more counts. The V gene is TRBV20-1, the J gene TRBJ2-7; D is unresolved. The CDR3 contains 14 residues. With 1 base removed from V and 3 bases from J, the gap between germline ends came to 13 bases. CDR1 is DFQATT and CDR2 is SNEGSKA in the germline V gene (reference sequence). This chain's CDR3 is CSARGALGYYEQYF. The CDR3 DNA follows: TGCAGTGCTAGAGGGGCCCTGGGGTACTACGAGCAGTACTTC.

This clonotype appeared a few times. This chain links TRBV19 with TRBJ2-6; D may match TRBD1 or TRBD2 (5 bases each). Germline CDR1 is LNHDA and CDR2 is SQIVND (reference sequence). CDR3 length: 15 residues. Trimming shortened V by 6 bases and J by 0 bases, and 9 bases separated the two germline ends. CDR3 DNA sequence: TGTGCCAGTAGCGGGACGTTCTCTGGGGCCAACGTCCTGACTTTC. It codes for CASSGTFSGANVLTF.

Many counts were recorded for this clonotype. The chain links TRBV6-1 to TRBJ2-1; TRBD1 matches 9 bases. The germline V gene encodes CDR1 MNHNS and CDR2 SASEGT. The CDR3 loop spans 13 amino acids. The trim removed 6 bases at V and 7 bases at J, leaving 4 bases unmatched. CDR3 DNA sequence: TGTGCCAGCAGCGGACAGGGGAAGAATGAGCAGTTCTTC. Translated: CASSGQGKNEQFF.

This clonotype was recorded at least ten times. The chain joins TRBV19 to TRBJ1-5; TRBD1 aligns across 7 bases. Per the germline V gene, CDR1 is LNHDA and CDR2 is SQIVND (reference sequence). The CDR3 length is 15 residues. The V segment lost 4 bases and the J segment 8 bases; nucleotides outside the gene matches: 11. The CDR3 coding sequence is TGTGCCAGTAGTAGAAACAGGGGCGCAGGGGAGCCCCAGCATTTT. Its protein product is CASSRNRGAGEPQHF.

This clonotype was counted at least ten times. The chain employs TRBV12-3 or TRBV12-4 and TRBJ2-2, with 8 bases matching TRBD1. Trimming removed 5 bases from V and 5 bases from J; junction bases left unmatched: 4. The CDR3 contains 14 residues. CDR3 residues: CASSMHRGTGELFF. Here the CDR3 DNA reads TGTGCCAGCAGTATGCACAGGGGGACCGGGGAGCTGTTTTTT.

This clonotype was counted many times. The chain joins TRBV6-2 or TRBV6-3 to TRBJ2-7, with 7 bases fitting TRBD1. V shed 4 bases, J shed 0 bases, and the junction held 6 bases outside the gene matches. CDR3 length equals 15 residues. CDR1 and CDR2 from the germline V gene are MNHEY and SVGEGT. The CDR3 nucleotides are TGTGCCAGCAGTTTTGGGACAGCTTTCTCCTACGAGCAGTACGTC. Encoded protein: CASSFGTAFSYEQYV.

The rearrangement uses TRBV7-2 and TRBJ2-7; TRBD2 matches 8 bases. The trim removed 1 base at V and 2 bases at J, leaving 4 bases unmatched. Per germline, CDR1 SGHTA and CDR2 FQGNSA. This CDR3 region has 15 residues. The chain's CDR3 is CASSLGGTRAYEQYF. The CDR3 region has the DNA TGTGCCAGCAGCTTAGGGGGGACTAGGGCCTACGAGCAGTACTTC. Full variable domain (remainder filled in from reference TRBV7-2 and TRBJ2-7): GAGVSQSPSNKVTEKGKDVELRCDPISGHTALYWYRQSLGQGLEFLIYFQGNSAPDKSGLPSDRFSAERTGGSVSTLTIQRTQQEDSAVYLCASSLGGTRAYEQYFGPGTRLTVT.

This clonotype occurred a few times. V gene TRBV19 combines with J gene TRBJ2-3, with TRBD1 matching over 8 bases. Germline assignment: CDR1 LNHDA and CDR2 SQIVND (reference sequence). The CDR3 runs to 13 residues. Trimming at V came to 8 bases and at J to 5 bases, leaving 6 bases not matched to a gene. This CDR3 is CASGQGTGDTQYF. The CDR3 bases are TGTGCCAGTGGTCAGGGGACAGGAGATACGCAGTATTTT.

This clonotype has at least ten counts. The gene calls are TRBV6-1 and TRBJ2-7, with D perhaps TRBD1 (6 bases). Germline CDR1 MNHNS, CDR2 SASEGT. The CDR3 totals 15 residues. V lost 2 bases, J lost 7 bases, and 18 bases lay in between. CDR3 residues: CASSEWGRQSVEQYF. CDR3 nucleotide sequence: TGTGCCAGCAGTGAATGGGGGCGACAGTCCGTGGAGCAGTACTTC.

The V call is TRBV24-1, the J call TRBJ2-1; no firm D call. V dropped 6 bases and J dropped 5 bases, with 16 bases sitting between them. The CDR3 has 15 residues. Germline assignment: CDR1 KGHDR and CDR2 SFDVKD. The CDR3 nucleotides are TGTGCCACCAGTTCGCTCGGCGCCATAAACAATGAGCAGTTCTTC. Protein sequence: CATSSLGAINNEQFF.

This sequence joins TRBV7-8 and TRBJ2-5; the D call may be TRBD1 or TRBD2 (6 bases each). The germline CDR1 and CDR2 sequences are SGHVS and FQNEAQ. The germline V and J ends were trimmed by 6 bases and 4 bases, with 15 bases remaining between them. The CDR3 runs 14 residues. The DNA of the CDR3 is TGTGCCAGCAGGCTTAGGGGGGCCGGAGAGACCCAGTACTTC. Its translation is CASRLRGAGETQYF.

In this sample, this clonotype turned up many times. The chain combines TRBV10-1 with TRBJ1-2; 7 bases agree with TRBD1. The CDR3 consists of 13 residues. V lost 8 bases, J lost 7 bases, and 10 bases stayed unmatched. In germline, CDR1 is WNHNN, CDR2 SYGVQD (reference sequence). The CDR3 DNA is TGCGCCAGCGCCCCGACAGGGACCGCTGGCTACACCTTC. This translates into CASAPTGTAGYTF.

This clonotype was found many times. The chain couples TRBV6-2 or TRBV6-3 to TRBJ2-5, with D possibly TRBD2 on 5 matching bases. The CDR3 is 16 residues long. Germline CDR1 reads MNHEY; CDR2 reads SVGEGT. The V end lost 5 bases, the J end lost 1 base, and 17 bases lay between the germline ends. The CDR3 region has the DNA TGTGCCAGCAGTCCGTACGTGGGAGAGGGCCAAGAGACCCAGTACTTC. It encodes CASSPYVGEGQETQYF.